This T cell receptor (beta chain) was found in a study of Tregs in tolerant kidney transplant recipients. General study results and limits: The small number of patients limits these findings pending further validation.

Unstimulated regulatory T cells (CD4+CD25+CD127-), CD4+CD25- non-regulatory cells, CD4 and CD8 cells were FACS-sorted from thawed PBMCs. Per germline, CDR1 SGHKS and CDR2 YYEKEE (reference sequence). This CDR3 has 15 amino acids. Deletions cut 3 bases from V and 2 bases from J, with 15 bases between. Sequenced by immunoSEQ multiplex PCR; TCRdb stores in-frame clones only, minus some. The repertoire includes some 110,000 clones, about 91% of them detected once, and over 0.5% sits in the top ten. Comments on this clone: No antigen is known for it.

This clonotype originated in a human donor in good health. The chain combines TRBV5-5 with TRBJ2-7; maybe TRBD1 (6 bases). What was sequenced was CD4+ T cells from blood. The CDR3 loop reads CASSSKDRSPYEQYF. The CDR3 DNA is TGTGCCAGCAGCTCTAAAGACAGGTCACCCTACGAGCAGTACTTC.